This T cell receptor (beta chain) was found in a study of neurological immune-mediated disorders. Study results and caveats: When repertoires were grouped phylogenetically, those of 18 of 34 multiple sclerosis patients fell into one related-CDR3 cluster, a possible signature. There were no CDR3 amino acid sequences shared by expanded clones across subjects, a result suggesting private repertoires in all groups. In HTLV-1-associated myelopathy, TCR clonal expansion was greatest, whereas multiple sclerosis had the least, falling below healthy controls.

The table lists this clonotype with many counts. No antigen is known for it. Synthesis of cDNA was accomplished via 5'RACE employing 10-nucleotide random UMIs. TCRdb passed the 5' RACE reads through MiXCR, listing each CDR3 protein once. Of 45,000 to 50,000 distinct CDR3 sequences listed, 2.5% to 3.5% were seen once; the top ten hold approximately 16%. Material for sequencing was PBMCs. The sequence came from a woman in her forties or fifties with multiple sclerosis.

CDR3 amino acids: CASSASPRGERETQYF. CDR3 coding DNA: TGTGCCAGCAGCGCTTCCCCGAGGGGGGAGCGGGAGACCCAGTACTTC. The genes are TRBV9 and TRBJ2-5; the D call may be TRBD1 or TRBD2 (6 bases each). The V and J ends lost 3 bases and 5 bases respectively, with 20 bases between them. This CDR3 contains 16 residues. The germline V gene has CDR1 SGDLS and CDR2 YYNGEE.